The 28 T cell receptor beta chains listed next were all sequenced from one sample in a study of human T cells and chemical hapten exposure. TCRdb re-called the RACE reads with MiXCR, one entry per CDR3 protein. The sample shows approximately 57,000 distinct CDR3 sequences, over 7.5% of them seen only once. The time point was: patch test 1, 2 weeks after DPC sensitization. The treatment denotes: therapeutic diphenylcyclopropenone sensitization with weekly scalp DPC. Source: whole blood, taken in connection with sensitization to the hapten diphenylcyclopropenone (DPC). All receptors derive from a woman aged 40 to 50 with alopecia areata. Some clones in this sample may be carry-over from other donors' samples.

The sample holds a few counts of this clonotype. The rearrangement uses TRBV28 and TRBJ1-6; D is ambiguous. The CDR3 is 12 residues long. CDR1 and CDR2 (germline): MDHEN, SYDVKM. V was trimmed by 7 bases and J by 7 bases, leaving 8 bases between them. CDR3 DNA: TGTGCCAGCAAGGCAGGCAATTCACCCCTCCACTTT. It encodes CASKAGNSPLHF.

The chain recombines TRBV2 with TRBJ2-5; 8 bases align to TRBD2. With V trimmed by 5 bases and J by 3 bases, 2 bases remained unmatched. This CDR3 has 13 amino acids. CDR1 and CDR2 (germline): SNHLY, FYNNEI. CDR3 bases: TGTGCCAGCAGTCCGGGACTAGAAGAGACCCAGTACTTC. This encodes CASSPGLEETQYF.

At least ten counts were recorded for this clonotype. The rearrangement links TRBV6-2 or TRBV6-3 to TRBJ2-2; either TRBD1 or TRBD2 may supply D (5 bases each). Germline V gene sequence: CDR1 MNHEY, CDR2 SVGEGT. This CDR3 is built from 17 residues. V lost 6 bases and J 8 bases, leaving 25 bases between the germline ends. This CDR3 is CASSPVMGRGRRGELFF. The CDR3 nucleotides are TGTGCCAGCAGCCCAGTCATGGGACGCGGTCGGCGGGGGGAGCTGTTTTTT.

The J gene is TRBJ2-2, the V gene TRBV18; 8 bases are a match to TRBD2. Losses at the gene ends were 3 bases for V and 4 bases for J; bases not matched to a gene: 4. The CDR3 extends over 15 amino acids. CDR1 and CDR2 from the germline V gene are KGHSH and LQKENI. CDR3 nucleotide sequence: TGTGCCAGCTCACCCGGGACTAGGAGCACCGGGGAGCTGTTTTTT. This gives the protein CASSPGTRSTGELFF. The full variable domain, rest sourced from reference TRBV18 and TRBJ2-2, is NAGVMQNPRHLVRRRGQEARLRCSPMKGHSHVYWYRQLPEEGLKFMVYLQKENIIDESGMPKERFSAEFPKEGPSILRIQQVVRGDSAAYFCASSPGTRSTGELFFGEGSRLTVL.

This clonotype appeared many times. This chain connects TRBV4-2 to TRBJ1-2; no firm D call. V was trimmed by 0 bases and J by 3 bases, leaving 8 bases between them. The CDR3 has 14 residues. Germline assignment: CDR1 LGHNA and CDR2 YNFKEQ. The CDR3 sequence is CASSQEGRDYGYTF. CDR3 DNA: TGTGCCAGCAGCCAAGAAGGGAGGGACTATGGCTACACCTTC.

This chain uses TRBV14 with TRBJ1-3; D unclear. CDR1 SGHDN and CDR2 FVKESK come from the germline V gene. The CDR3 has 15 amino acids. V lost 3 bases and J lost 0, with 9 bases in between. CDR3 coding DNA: TGTGCCAGCAGCCAGCCAGTGAGCTCTGGAAACACCATATATTTT. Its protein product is CASSQPVSSGNTIYF.

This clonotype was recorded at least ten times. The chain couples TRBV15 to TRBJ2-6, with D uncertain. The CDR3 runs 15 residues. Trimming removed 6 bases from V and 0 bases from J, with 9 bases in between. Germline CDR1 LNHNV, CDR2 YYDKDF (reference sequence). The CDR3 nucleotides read TGTGCCACCAGATTAAGTAGCTCTGGGGCCAACGTCCTGACTTTC. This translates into CATRLSSSGANVLTF.

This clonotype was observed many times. CDR3 in DNA: TGTGCCAGCAGCCAACTGGGACAGGGTCAGAATGAGCAGTTCTTC. Encoded protein: CASSQLGQGQNEQFF. The V and J genes are TRBV14 and TRBJ2-1, with 9 bases that match TRBD1. In germline, CDR1 is SGHDN, CDR2 FVKESK. V lost 2 bases to trimming and J lost 7 bases; unmatched junction nucleotides: 6. CDR3 length: 15 residues.

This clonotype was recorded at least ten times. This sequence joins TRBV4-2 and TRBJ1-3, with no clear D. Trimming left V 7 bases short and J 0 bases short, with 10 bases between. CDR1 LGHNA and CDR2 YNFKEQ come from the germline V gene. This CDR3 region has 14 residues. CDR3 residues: CASTHGNSGNTIYF. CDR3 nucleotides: TGTGCCAGCACCCATGGCAACTCTGGAAACACCATATATTTT.

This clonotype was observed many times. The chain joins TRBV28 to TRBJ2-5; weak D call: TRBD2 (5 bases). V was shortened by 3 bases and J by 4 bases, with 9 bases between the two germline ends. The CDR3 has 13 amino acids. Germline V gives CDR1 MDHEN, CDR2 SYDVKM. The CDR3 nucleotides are TGTGCCAGCAGTTTTTATGCGGGAGAGACCCAGTACTTC. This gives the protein CASSFYAGETQYF.

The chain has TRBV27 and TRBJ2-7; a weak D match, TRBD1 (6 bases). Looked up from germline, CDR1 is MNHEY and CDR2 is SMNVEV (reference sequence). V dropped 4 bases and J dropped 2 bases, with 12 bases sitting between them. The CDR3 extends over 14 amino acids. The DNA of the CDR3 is TGTGCCAGCAGTTACAGGGACGGCGCCTACGAGCAGTACTTC. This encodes CASSYRDGAYEQYF.

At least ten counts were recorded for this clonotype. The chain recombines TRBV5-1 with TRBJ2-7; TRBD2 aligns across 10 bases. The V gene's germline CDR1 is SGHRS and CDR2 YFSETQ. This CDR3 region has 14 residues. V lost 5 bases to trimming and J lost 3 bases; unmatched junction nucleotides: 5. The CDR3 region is CASRLAGTYYEQYF. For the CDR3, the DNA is TGCGCCAGCAGACTAGCGGGGACTTACTACGAGCAGTACTTC.

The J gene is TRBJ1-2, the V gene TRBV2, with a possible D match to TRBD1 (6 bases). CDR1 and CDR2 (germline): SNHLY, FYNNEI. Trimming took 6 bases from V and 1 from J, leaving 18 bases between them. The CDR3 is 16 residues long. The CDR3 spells CASRRPSTGLNYGYTF. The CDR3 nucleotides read TGTGCCAGCAGGCGGCCGTCGACAGGACTTAACTATGGCTACACCTTC.

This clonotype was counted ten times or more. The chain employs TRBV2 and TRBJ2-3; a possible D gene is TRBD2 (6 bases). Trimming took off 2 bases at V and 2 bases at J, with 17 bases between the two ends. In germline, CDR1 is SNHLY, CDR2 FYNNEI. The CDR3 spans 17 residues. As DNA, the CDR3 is TGTGCCAGCAGTGAACAAGGCGGGGAAGGTCTCACAGATACGCAGTATTTT. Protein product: CASSEQGGEGLTDTQYF.

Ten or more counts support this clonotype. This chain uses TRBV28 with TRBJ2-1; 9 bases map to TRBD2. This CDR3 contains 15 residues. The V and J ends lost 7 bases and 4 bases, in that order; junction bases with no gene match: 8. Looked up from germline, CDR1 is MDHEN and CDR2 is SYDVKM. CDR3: CASKGSGGKYNEQFF. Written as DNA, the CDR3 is TGTGCCAGCAAGGGTAGCGGGGGAAAGTACAATGAGCAGTTCTTC.

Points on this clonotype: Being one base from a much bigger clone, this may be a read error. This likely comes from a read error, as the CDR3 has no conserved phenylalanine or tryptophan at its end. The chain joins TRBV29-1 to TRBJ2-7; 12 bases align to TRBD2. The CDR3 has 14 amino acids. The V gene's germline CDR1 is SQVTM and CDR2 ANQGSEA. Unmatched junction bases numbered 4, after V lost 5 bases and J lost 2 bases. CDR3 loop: CSVSSSGGAYEQYL. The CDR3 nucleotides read TGCAGCGTTTCATCTAGCGGGGGGGCCTACGAGCAGTACCTC.

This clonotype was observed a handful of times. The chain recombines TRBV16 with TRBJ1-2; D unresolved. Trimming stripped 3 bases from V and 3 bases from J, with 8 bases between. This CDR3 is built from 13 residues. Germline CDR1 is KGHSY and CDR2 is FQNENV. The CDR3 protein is CASSHYSDYGYTF. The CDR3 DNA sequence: TGTGCCAGCAGCCATTACAGCGACTATGGCTACACCTTC.

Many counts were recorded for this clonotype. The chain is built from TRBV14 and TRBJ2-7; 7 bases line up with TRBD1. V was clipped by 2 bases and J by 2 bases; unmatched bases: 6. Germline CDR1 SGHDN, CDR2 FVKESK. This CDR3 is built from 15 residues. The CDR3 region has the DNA TGTGCCAGCAGCCAACTCGGGACAGAGACCTACGAGCAGTACTTC. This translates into CASSQLGTETYEQYF.

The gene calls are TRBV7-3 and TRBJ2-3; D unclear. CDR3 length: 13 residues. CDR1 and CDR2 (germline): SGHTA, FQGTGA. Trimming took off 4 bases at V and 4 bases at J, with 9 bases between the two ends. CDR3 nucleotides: TGTGCCAGCAGCTCTCAGTCGGCAGATACGCAGTATTTT. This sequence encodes CASSSQSADTQYF. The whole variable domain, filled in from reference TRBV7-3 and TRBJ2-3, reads GAGVSQTPSNKVTEKGKYVELRCDPISGHTALYWYRQSLGQGPEFLIYFQGTGAADDSGLPNDRFFAVRPEGSVSTLKIQRTERGDSAVYLCASSSQSADTQYFGPGTRLTVL.

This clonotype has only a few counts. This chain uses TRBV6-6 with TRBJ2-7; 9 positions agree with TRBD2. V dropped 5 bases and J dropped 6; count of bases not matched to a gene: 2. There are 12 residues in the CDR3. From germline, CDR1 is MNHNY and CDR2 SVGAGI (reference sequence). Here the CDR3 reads CASSGTSSEQYF. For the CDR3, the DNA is TGTGCCAGCAGTGGGACTAGCTCCGAGCAGTACTTC.

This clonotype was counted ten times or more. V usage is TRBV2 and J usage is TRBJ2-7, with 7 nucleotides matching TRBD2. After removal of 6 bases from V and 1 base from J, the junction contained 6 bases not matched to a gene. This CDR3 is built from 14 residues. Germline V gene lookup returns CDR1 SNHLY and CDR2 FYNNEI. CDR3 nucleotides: TGTGCCAGCAGGACTCCTAGCGGATCCTACGAGCAGTACTTC. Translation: CASRTPSGSYEQYF.

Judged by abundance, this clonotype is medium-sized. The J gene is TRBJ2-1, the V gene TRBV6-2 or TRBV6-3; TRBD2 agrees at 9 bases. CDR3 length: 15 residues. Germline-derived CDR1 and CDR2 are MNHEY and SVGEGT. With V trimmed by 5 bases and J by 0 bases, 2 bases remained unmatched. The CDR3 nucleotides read TGTGCCAGCAGTAATAGCGGGGGCTCCTACAATGAGCAGTTCTTC. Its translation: CASSNSGGSYNEQFF.

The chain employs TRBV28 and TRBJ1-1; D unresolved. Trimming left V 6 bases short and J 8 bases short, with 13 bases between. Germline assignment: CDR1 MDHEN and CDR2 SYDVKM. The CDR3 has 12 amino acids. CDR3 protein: CASRVGVAEAFF. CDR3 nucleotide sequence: TGTGCCAGCAGGGTCGGGGTAGCCGAAGCTTTCTTT.

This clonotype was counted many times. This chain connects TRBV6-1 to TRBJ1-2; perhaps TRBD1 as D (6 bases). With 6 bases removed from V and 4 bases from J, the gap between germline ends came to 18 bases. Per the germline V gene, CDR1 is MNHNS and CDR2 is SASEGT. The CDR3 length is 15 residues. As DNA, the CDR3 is TGTGCCAGCAGCCCGCCTGGACAGACATTCTATGGCTACACCTTC. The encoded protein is CASSPPGQTFYGYTF.

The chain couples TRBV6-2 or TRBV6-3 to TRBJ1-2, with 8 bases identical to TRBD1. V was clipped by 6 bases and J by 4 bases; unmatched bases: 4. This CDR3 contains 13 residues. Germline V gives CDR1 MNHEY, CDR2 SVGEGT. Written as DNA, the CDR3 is TGTGCCAGCAGCAGGGGACAGGCCTATGGCTACACCTTC. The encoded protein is CASSRGQAYGYTF.

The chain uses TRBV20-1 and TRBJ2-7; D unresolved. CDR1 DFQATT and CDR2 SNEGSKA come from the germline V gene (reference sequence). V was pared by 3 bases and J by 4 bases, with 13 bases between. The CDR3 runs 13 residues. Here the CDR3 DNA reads TGCAGTGCTAGGTACCTATCCCTATACGAGCAGTACTTC. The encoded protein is CSARYLSLYEQYF.

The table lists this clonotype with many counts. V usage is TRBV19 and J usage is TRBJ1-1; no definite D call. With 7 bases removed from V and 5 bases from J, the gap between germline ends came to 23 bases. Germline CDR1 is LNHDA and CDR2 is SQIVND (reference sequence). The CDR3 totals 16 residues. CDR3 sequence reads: CASIPGGFSVGTEAFF. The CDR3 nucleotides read TGTGCCAGTATACCAGGTGGTTTTTCGGTGGGAACTGAAGCTTTCTTT.

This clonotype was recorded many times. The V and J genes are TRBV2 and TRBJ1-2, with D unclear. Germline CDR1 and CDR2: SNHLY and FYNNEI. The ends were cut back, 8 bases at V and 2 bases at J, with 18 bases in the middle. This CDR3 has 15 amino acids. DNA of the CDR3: TGTGCCAGCCACCGGTTGACCCAATTGAACTATGGCTACACCTTC. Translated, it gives CASHRLTQLNYGYTF.